The present TCR beta chain was sequenced within a study of CD8 T cells in ankylosing spondylitis. Findings and limits, study-wide: About 8 highly homologous variants made up a TCR beta motif, and this motif appeared characteristic of ankylosing spondylitis blood.

TCRdb recomputed calls from the 5' RACE reads with MiXCR, one row per CDR3 protein. The sample contains some 350,000 distinct CDR3 sequences, roughly 14% of which appear only once. This clonotype was counted many times. What it recognizes is unknown. Germline values: CDR1 ENHRY, CDR2 SYGVKD. V was trimmed by 3 bases and J by 8 bases, leaving 10 bases between them. The length of the CDR3 is 12 residues. V is TRBV10-3 and J is TRBJ1-2; D is unclear. The sequenced material came from blood, either unsorted or a sorted T cell fraction (not recorded which). This sequence was found in a male donor with ankylosing spondylitis or in good health (not recorded which). DNA of the CDR3: TGTGCCATCAGTGACCCAGCCGGCGGCTACACCTTC. Protein: CAISDPAGGYTF.